Shown below are 9 T cell receptor beta chains from a single sample sequenced in a study of regulatory T cells in long-lasting Graves disease. As for time point: newly diagnosed GD, antithyroid drugs for less than 3 months. PBMC RNA served as the TCR library source. The TCR beta library used iRepertoire HTBI primers with Arm-PCR amplification of CDR3. TCRdb fed the multiplex PCR reads into MiXCR, producing one record per CDR3 protein. This sample carries 550,000 to 650,000 distinct CDR3 sequences, roughly 15% of them seen once, and the ten largest clones take around 12%. The same sample was also studied in work on T cells in Graves' hyperthyroidism and ophthalmopathy.

The source was peripheral blood mononuclear cells (PBMCs), collected at new diagnosis, from a patient treated with antithyroid drugs. The receptors originated from a man aged 18 to 35 with Graves disease.

Worth noting for this clonotype: It may be a read error: a sequence one base away is much more abundant. The V gene is TRBV7-6, the J gene TRBJ2-2, with 8 positions matching TRBD2. Germline V gene lookup returns CDR1 SGHVS and CDR2 FNYEAQ. The CDR3 has 18 residues. Trimming at V came to 4 bases and at J to 4 bases, leaving 14 bases not matched to a gene. The CDR3 is CASSSEPAGGPATGELFF. The CDR3 region has the DNA TGTGCCAGCAGCTCAGAGCCGGCGGGGGGCCCGGCCACCGGGGAGCTGTTTTTT.

The chain couples TRBV6-1 to TRBJ2-5, with TRBD1 matching over 9 bases. The CDR3 runs to 14 residues. Trimming took 6 bases from V and 6 from J; bases not matched to a gene: 8. Germline values: CDR1 MNHNS, CDR2 SASEGT. CDR3 in DNA: TGTGCCAGCAGGCGGGGGACAGGGCAGCAGACCCAGTACTTC. It encodes CASRRGTGQQTQYF.

The chain couples TRBV5-6 to TRBJ2-6, with no clear D. The CDR3 spans 17 residues. Between the trimmed V and J ends, which lost 0 bases and 0 bases, there was a span of 10 bases. CDR1 and CDR2 (germline): SGHDT, YYEEEE. The CDR3 sequence is CASSLGRSSSGANVLTF. The CDR3 coding sequence is TGTGCCAGCAGCTTGGGGCGGAGCAGCTCTGGGGCCAACGTCCTGACTTTC.

This clonotype has a count of ten or more. V gene TRBV5-1 combines with J gene TRBJ2-7; 12 bases are a match to TRBD2. In germline, CDR1 is SGHRS, CDR2 YFSETQ. Trimming took 2 bases from V and 3 from J; bases not matched to a gene: 6. The CDR3 runs to 16 residues. CDR3 nucleotides: TGCGCCAGCAGCTTAAGGACTAGCGGGAAAGGCTACGAGCAGTACTTC. Protein sequence: CASSLRTSGKGYEQYF.

Ten or more counts support this clonotype. The chain employs TRBV7-3 and TRBJ2-3, with 9 bases that match TRBD2. J lost 2 bases, V lost 3 bases, and 6 bases had no gene match. This CDR3 is 16 amino acids long. Germline CDR1 is SGHTA and CDR2 is FQGTGA. This CDR3 is CASSFHGGRATDTQYF. CDR3 DNA sequence: TGTGCCAGCAGCTTCCACGGCGGGAGGGCCACAGATACGCAGTATTTT.

In this sample, this clonotype turned up many times. This chain connects TRBV2 to TRBJ1-4; D is unclear. The V end was cut by 9 bases, the J end by 8 bases, with 16 bases between. This CDR3 contains 13 residues. CDR1 and CDR2 from the germline V gene are SNHLY and FYNNEI. CDR3 DNA sequence: TGTGCCAGTCGCTCCGGTGGGGAGGAAAAACTGTTTTTT. This gives the protein CASRSGGEEKLFF.

This clonotype has just a few counts. The chain has TRBV30 and TRBJ2-3, with D uncertain. The CDR3 totals 12 residues. CDR1 and CDR2 (germline): GTSNPN, SVGIG (reference sequence). Between the trimmed V and J ends, which lost 2 bases and 8 bases, there was a span of 11 bases. CDR3 in DNA: TGTGCCTGGAGTCGCCAGTCGGGTACGCAGTATTTT. Its protein is CAWSRQSGTQYF.

This clonotype was counted only a few times. The chain couples TRBV29-1 to TRBJ2-1; 9 positions match TRBD1. J gave up 8 bases and V 2 bases, and 7 bases lay outside the gene matches. The CDR3 spans 14 residues. Per germline, CDR1 SQVTM and CDR2 ANQGSEA. Here the CDR3 reads CSVEPQGAYYEQFF. CDR3 DNA sequence: TGCAGCGTTGAACCACAGGGGGCCTATTATGAGCAGTTCTTC.

The genes are TRBV27 and TRBJ1-5, with 8 nucleotides matching TRBD1. The CDR3 totals 14 residues. J gave up 6 bases and V 3 bases, and 4 bases lay outside the gene matches. Germline assignment: CDR1 MNHEY and CDR2 SMNVEV (reference sequence). The CDR3 DNA reads as TGTGCCAGCAGTTTTGGACAGGGAAGTCAGCCCCAGCATTTT. Amino acids: CASSFGQGSQPQHF.